This TCR beta chain derives from a study of cytomegalovirus exposure and HLA in healthy donors. The study, taken as a whole, reports: An analysis was carried out later, and it reportedly showed fewer N-insertions in an Asian-associated ancestry cluster than the roughly 670-donor mean. A missense variant in DCLRE1C was later tied to TCR beta V- and J-gene trimming. Reported results showed that the classifier diagnosed cytomegalovirus status with high specificity and sensitivity. It was assumed in the presence/absence analyses that sequencing depth was roughly uniform across donors.

13 Jbeta primers and 60 Vbeta primers were used for the PCR. Sequenced by immunoSEQ multiplex PCR; TCRdb stores in-frame clones only, minus some. This table holds 110,000 to 150,000 clones, 75% to 80% found once. Comments on this clone: Its antigen is currently unknown.

The CDR3 is 18 residues long. The V end lost 1 base, the J end lost 1 base, and 19 bases lay between the germline ends. Germline-derived CDR1 and CDR2 are SEHNR and FQNEAQ (reference sequence). This clonotype was sampled from a male donor in good health and CMV-seronegative. The J gene is TRBJ2-5, the V gene TRBV7-9, with D possibly TRBD1 on 8 matching bases. Sequenced input: PBMCs. In nucleotides, the CDR3 is TGTGCCAGCAGCTTAGTCCAGGGGGCGGGAGTGGTCCAAGAGACCCAGTACTTC. Protein product: CASSLVQGAGVVQETQYF.